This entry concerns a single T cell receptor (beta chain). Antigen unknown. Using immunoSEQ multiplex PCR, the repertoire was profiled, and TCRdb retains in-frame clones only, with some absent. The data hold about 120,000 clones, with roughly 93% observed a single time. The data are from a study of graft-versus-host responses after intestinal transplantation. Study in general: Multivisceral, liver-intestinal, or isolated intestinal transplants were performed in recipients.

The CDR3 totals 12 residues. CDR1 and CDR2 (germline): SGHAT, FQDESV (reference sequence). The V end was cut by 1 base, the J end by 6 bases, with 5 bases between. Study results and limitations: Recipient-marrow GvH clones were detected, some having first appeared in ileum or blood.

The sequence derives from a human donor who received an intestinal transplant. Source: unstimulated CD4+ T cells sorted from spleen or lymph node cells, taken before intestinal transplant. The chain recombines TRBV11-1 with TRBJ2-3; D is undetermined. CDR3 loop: CASSLDLDTQYF. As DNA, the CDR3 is TGTGCCAGCAGCTTAGATCTGGATACGCAGTATTTT.